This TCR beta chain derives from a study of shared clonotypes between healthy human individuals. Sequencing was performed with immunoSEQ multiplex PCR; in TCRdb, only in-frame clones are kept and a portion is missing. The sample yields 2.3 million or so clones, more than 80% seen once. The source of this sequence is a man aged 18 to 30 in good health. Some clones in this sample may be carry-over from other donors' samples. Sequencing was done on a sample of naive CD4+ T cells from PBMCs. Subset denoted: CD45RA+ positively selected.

The CDR3 loop is CASSLELPNEQFF. As DNA, the CDR3 is TGTGCCAGCAGCTTAGAACTCCCCAATGAGCAGTTCTTC. The rearrangement links TRBV7-9 to TRBJ2-1; no definite D call. The V and J ends lost 1 base and 6 bases respectively, with 7 bases between them. Looked up from germline, CDR1 is SEHNR and CDR2 is FQNEAQ (reference sequence). The CDR3 sequence is 13 residues long.